A selection of T cell receptor beta chains follows, all from one sample in a study of shared clonotypes between healthy human individuals. This table comes from immunoSEQ multiplex PCR, and its TCRdb copy is limited to in-frame clones, with some not included. The sample holds about 820,000 clones; 90% to 95% are singletons and the top ten take more than 20%. The sample consisted of naive CD8+ T cells sorted from blood. These receptors were obtained from a man aged 25 to 40 in good health. Both conserved end residues are part of each CDR3. A D gene is named only where the DNA matches it firmly. A clone size is listed for some rows: how often the clone was seen (once, few, many), or a class if it is expanded.

>19|TRBJ2-1|TRBD1|.|TRBV10-3
CAISGWTGSPLGSYNEQFF
TGTGCCATCAGTGGATGGACAGGGAGCCCCTTGGGTTCCTACAATGAGCAGTTCTTC
>16|TRBJ2-2|TRBD2|many|TRBV27
CASSLFSGGNTGELFF
TGTGCCAGCAGTTTATTTTCGGGAGGAAACACCGGGGAGCTGTTTTTT
>15|TRBJ2-1|.|.|TRBV9
CASSVGVTEYNEQFF
TGTGCCAGCAGCGTAGGCGTTACTGAATACAATGAGCAGTTCTTC
>16|TRBJ2-1|.|.|TRBV27
CASSLYGGEAYNEQFF
TGTGCCAGCAGTTTATACGGCGGGGAAGCCTACAATGAGCAGTTCTTC
>17|TRBJ2-3|TRBD1|.|TRBV5-4
CASSLLGQETSTDTQYF
TGTGCCAGCAGCTTGCTGGGACAGGAGACTAGCACAGATACGCAGTATTTT
>14|TRBJ1-5|TRBD1|.|TRBV16
CASSPTGPNQPQHF
TGTGCCAGCAGCCCGACAGGGCCCAATCAGCCCCAGCATTTT
>13|TRBJ2-7|.|once|TRBV9
CASGQGSGYEQYF
TGTGCCAGCGGGCAGGGGTCGGGCTACGAGCAGTACTTC
>14|TRBJ2-7|TRBD1|.|TRBV10-3
CAISESGTAVEQYF
TGTGCCATCAGTGAATCCGGGACAGCTGTAGAGCAGTACTTC
>15|TRBJ2-5|.|.|TRBV7-9
CASSRASGTWETQYF
TGTGCCAGCAGCCGCGCGTCGGGGACATGGGAGACCCAGTACTTC
>11|TRBJ2-3|TRBD1|.|TRBV5-1
CASRDRDTQYF
TGCGCCAGTAGGGACAGAGATACGCAGTATTTT
>14|TRBJ2-1|TRBD1|.|TRBV29-1
CSVEYGTVGPEQFF
TGCAGCGTTGAGTACGGGACAGTTGGTCCTGAGCAGTTCTTC
>13|TRBJ2-5|TRBD1|.|TRBV10-2
CASRGQARYSQYF
TGCGCCAGCAGGGGACAGGCACGATACAGTCAGTACTTC
>15|TRBJ2-7|TRBD2|.|TRBV4-1
CASNQVTSGIYEQYF
TGCGCCAGCAACCAAGTTACTAGCGGGATCTACGAGCAGTACTTC
>15|TRBJ2-7|.|few|TRBV4-2
CASSQEWRGVYEQYF
TGTGCCAGCAGCCAAGAATGGAGGGGAGTCTACGAGCAGTACTTC
>11|TRBJ1-2|.|.|TRBV29-1
CSATPNYGYTF
TGCAGCGCGACCCCTAACTATGGCTACACCTTC
>18|TRBJ1-2|TRBD1|.|TRBV7-9
CASSYPSTGDISNYGYTF
TGTGCCAGCAGCTATCCCTCGACAGGGGACATTTCTAACTATGGCTACACCTTC
>15|TRBJ2-1|.|.|TRBV10-1
CASSQAPGGLNEQFF
TGCGCCAGCAGTCAAGCCCCAGGGGGGTTAAATGAGCAGTTCTTC
>15|TRBJ2-3|.|.|TRBV7-9
CASSLGLEYTDTQYF
TGTGCCAGCAGCTTAGGTCTGGAGTACACAGATACGCAGTATTTT
>14|TRBJ1-1|.|once|TRBV28
CASSSRGGHTEAFF
TGTGCCAGCAGTTCCCGGGGTGGGCACACTGAAGCTTTCTTT
>13|TRBJ2-1|.|.|TRBV7-9
CASSLLGFNEQFF
TGTGCCAGCAGCCTGCTTGGTTTCAATGAGCAGTTCTTC
>13|TRBJ2-7|.|.|TRBV6-5
CASSYPGSYEQYF
TGTGCCAGCAGTTACCCCGGTTCCTACGAGCAGTACTTC
>13|TRBJ1-1|.|.|TRBV27
CASSLYLNTEAFF
TGTGCCAGCAGTTTATACCTGAACACTGAAGCTTTCTTT
>13|TRBJ2-1|TRBD2|.|TRBV10-1
CASRLAGRREQFF
TGCGCCAGTCGACTAGCGGGTAGACGAGAGCAGTTCTTC
>15|TRBJ2-7|.|.|TRBV15
CATSRDSGVNYEQYF
TGTGCCACCAGCAGAGATTCCGGGGTTAACTACGAGCAGTACTTC
>15|TRBJ2-2|.|.|TRBV7-8
CASRLQGLNTGELFF
TGTGCCAGCAGGTTACAGGGTTTAAACACCGGGGAGCTGTTTTTT
>17|TRBJ2-7|TRBD1|.|TRBV11-2
CASSLDFGTGKSYEQYF
TGTGCCAGCAGCTTAGATTTCGGGACAGGGAAATCCTACGAGCAGTACTTC
>14|TRBJ2-3|.|.|TRBV7-7
CASSSTSGTDTQYF
TGTGCTAGCAGCTCCACTAGTGGCACAGATACGCAGTATTTT
>12|TRBJ2-7|.|.|TRBV28
CASGGSSYEQYF
TGTGCCAGCGGGGGGAGCTCCTACGAGCAGTACTTC
>14|TRBJ2-7|.|.|TRBV28
CASSLSWGANEQYF
TGTGCCAGCAGTTTATCATGGGGGGCGAACGAGCAGTACTTC
>10|TRBJ2-4|.|.|TRBV2
CASTGRREYF
TGTGCCAGCACCGGAAGGAGGGAGTACTTC
>14|TRBJ2-7|.|.|TRBV4-1
CASSQRDSTYEQYF
TGCGCCAGCAGCCAACGTGACAGTACCTACGAGCAGTACTTC
>13|TRBJ2-7|.|.|TRBV7-6
CASSQDGSYEQYF
TGTGCCAGCAGCCAGGACGGCTCCTACGAGCAGTACTTC
>15|TRBJ2-2|TRBD2|.|TRBV14
CASSLLAGAAGELFF
TGTGCCAGCAGCCTATTAGCGGGGGCCGCCGGGGAGCTGTTTTTT
>18|TRBJ2-4|.|.|TRBV4-1
CASSQDLRPDSPKNIQYF
TGCGCCAGCAGCCAAGATCTGAGGCCAGACTCACCCAAAAACATTCAGTACTTC
>16|TRBJ2-5|.|.|TRBV4-1
CASSHGGQDARETQYF
TGCGCCAGCAGCCACGGGGGGCAGGACGCTCGAGAGACCCAGTACTTC
>14|TRBJ1-1|.|once|TRBV15
CATGTGRLGTEAFF
TGTGCCACCGGGACGGGGAGGTTGGGCACTGAAGCTTTCTTT
>13|TRBJ2-3|.|.|TRBV21-1
CANGQGFTDTQYF
TGTGCCAATGGACAGGGCTTCACAGATACGCAGTATTTT
>14|TRBJ1-3|.|.|TRBV2
CATRGGVSGNTIYF
TGTGCCACCCGGGGCGGGGTATCGGGAAACACCATATATTTT
>15|TRBJ2-5|TRBD2|.|TRBV5-5
CASSYLLAAEETQYF
TGTGCCAGCAGCTACCTACTAGCGGCCGAAGAGACCCAGTACTTC
>14|TRBJ2-3|.|.|TRBV7-9
CASSLEGIGDTQYF
TGTGCCAGCAGCTTAGAGGGTATCGGAGATACGCAGTATTTT
>15|TRBJ2-7|.|.|TRBV9
CASSVGGSGGNEQYF
TGTGCCAGCAGCGTAGGAGGTAGCGGTGGGAACGAGCAGTACTTC
>14|TRBJ2-7|.|.|TRBV4-2
CASSQGRLAYEQYF
TGTGCCAGCAGCCAAGGCAGGCTCGCCTACGAGCAGTACTTC
>14|TRBJ1-1|TRBD1|.|TRBV25-1
CAAGTGPMNTEAFF
TGTGCCGCAGGGACAGGTCCTATGAACACTGAAGCTTTCTTT
>13|TRBJ2-7|.|.|TRBV6-6
CASSLGGLGEQYF
TGTGCCAGCAGCCTCGGGGGGCTGGGCGAGCAGTACTTC
>17|TRBJ2-4|.|.|TRBV5-4
CASSTGTSLIAKNIQYF
TGTGCCAGCAGCACCGGGACTTCTCTAATAGCCAAAAACATTCAGTACTTC
>17|TRBJ1-1|TRBD1|.|TRBV2
CASSPKGQLKVNTEAFF
TGTGCCAGCAGTCCCAAGGGACAGCTAAAAGTTAACACTGAAGCTTTCTTT
>14|TRBJ2-7|TRBD2|few|TRBV7-9
CASSLPSGSYEQYF
TGTGCCAGCAGCTTACCTAGCGGCAGCTACGAGCAGTACTTC
>15|TRBJ2-7|.|.|TRBV5-6
CASSFPQGGTYEQYF
TGTGCCAGCAGCTTCCCGCAGGGCGGAACCTACGAGCAGTACTTC
>13|TRBJ1-1|.|.|TRBV27
CASRVIGDTEAFF
TGTGCCAGCAGGGTGATAGGTGACACTGAAGCTTTCTTT
>21|TRBJ2-1|TRBD2|.|TRBV15
CATSRSAPRLAGVWSYNEQFF
TGTGCCACCAGCAGGTCCGCTCCGAGACTAGCGGGAGTATGGTCCTACAATGAGCAGTTCTTC
>15|TRBJ2-6|TRBD1|.|TRBV5-8
CASSQGVSGANVLTF
TGTGCCAGCAGCCAGGGGGTCTCTGGGGCCAACGTCCTGACTTTC
>17|TRBJ2-3|.|.|TRBV9
CASSVLRDSLTTDTQYF
TGTGCCAGCAGCGTGTTGAGAGACAGTCTTACCACAGATACGCAGTATTTT